The present T cell receptor beta chain was sequenced within a study of cytomegalovirus exposure and HLA in healthy donors. The overall study: Genotyping showed roughly 86% of about 370 donors falling in the Caucasian-associated ancestry cluster.

About this clone itself: Its matching antigen is unknown.

Overall study findings and caveats: An analysis that was carried out later associated 15,000 to 20,000 TCR beta sequences with HLA alleles at 0.05 false discovery rate. The productive fraction for most TCR beta V segments was about 90% or about 30% in an earlier analysis. In a later analysis, CMV-associated beta chains were mostly HLA-associated, it appeared.

PCR used 60 Vbeta primers and 13 Jbeta primers. Sequencing was performed with immunoSEQ multiplex PCR; in TCRdb, only in-frame clones are kept and a portion is missing. The sample contains about 98,000 clones, roughly 80% of which appear only once. Sequenced material: PBMCs. The receptor was derived from a man in his 60s in good health and CMV-seropositive.

The CDR3 DNA is TGTGCCAGCAGCGTTTCTACCTTAGCGGGCGAGCAGTACTTC. This encodes CASSVSTLAGEQYF. J is TRBJ2-7 and V is TRBV9, with TRBD2 matching over 7 bases. V gave up 2 bases and J gave up 6 bases; unmatched junction bases: 8. The CDR3 sequence is 14 residues long. The germline V gene has CDR1 SGDLS and CDR2 YYNGEE.